The rows below give T cell receptor beta chains drawn from one sample of a study of monozygotic twins with inflammatory bowel disease. TCRdb re-called the 5' RACE reads; one entry per CDR3 protein, DNA not given. The table for this sample gives 310,000 or so distinct CDR3 sequences. The sequenced material came from blood. The origin of the receptors is a human donor with ulcerative colitis or Crohn's disease, or a healthy co-twin of an affected twin (not recorded which). CDR3s include the opening cysteine and the closing phenylalanine or tryptophan.

v_gene: TRBV6-1
j_gene: TRBJ1-3
CDR3aa: CASIDRIAGNTIYF

v_gene: TRBV12-3/TRBV12-4
j_gene: TRBJ1-1
CDR3aa: CASSDRGSNTEAFF

v_gene: TRBV7-9
j_gene: TRBJ1-3
CDR3aa: CASSLGTVPLNTIYF

v_gene: TRBV20-1
j_gene: TRBJ2-5
CDR3aa: CSASPRGETQYF

v_gene: TRBV12-3/TRBV12-4
j_gene: TRBJ1-6
CDR3aa: CASRPQGWPDSPLHF

v_gene: TRBV24-1
j_gene: TRBJ2-1
CDR3aa: CATSVQGVGGNEQFF

v_gene: TRBV30
j_gene: TRBJ1-1
CDR3aa: CAWRRAALRGTEAFF

v_gene: TRBV5-1
j_gene: TRBJ2-3
CDR3aa: CASSPQRDTQYF

v_gene: TRBV6-2/TRBV6-3
j_gene: TRBJ2-3
CDR3aa: CASSYSRVGAGNMNTDTQYF

v_gene: TRBV7-3
j_gene: TRBJ2-1
CDR3aa: CASSPLAWGGGEFYNEQFF

v_gene: TRBV5-6
j_gene: TRBJ2-1
CDR3aa: CASSPDRGGHYNEQFF

v_gene: TRBV7-6
j_gene: TRBJ2-2
CDR3aa: CASSYTSSGSNGELFF

v_gene: TRBV5-1
j_gene: TRBJ2-3
CDR3aa: CASSLEFRDTQYF

v_gene: TRBV11-2
j_gene: TRBJ2-3
CDR3aa: CASSRGLAGVSQYF

v_gene: TRBV6-5
j_gene: TRBJ1-6
CDR3aa: CASSFDYDISSPLHF

v_gene: TRBV20-1
j_gene: TRBJ2-7
CDR3aa: CSARRDSSYEQYF

v_gene: TRBV12-3/TRBV12-4
j_gene: TRBJ2-3
CDR3aa: CASTSSTGAGTDTQYF

v_gene: TRBV12-3/TRBV12-4
j_gene: TRBJ2-1
CDR3aa: CASSRTPTGLYEQFF

v_gene: TRBV29-1
j_gene: TRBJ1-2
CDR3aa: CSVDPLLRAGGYTF

v_gene: TRBV7-9
j_gene: TRBJ1-5
CDR3aa: CASALSENQPQHF

v_gene: TRBV29-1
j_gene: TRBJ2-1
CDR3aa: CSVEIWAAGLAGGNEQFF

v_gene: TRBV20-1
j_gene: TRBJ1-1
CDR3aa: CSARKGDGTEAFF

v_gene: TRBV30
j_gene: TRBJ2-1
CDR3aa: CAWSHGTSGAFGYNEQFF

v_gene: TRBV5-1
j_gene: TRBJ1-6
CDR3aa: CASSLEGLNSPLHF

v_gene: TRBV30
j_gene: TRBJ1-1
CDR3aa: CAWDLRDTEAFF

v_gene: TRBV7-3
j_gene: TRBJ1-1
CDR3aa: CASSPQGRGLNTEAFF

v_gene: TRBV20-1
j_gene: TRBJ1-1
CDR3aa: CSAIPTMNTEAFF

v_gene: TRBV20-1
j_gene: TRBJ1-2
CDR3aa: CSATRRGGVYGYTF

v_gene: TRBV25-1
j_gene: TRBJ2-6
CDR3aa: CASSESGGLGANVLTF

v_gene: TRBV7-9
j_gene: TRBJ2-3
CDR3aa: CASSDRVRDTQYF

v_gene: TRBV20-1
j_gene: TRBJ1-1
CDR3aa: CSATDPGGANTEAFF

v_gene: TRBV6-5
j_gene: TRBJ1-2
CDR3aa: CASSYSNGGRGVYGYTF

v_gene: TRBV20-1
j_gene: TRBJ1-1
CDR3aa: CSATGTGLIFMNTEAFF

v_gene: TRBV9
j_gene: TRBJ2-7
CDR3aa: CASSEGRGTYEQYF

v_gene: TRBV29-1
j_gene: TRBJ2-1
CDR3aa: CSVSLRLAYYNEQFF

v_gene: TRBV12-3/TRBV12-4
j_gene: TRBJ2-2
CDR3aa: CASSFRGTVATGELFF

v_gene: TRBV6-5
j_gene: TRBJ1-4
CDR3aa: CASSYSIRRVHEKLFF

v_gene: TRBV20-1
j_gene: TRBJ2-1
CDR3aa: CSARATTLAGGHNEQFF

v_gene: TRBV28
j_gene: TRBJ2-1
CDR3aa: CASSSRLANSYNEQFF

v_gene: TRBV5-6
j_gene: TRBJ1-1
CDR3aa: CASSFDSEAFF

v_gene: TRBV4-3
j_gene: TRBJ2-3
CDR3aa: CASSPQITSGLTDTQYF

v_gene: TRBV20-1
j_gene: TRBJ1-6
CDR3aa: CSASVLTGNSPLHF

v_gene: TRBV7-2
j_gene: TRBJ2-3
CDR3aa: CASSSRGRGPTGDTQYF

v_gene: TRBV2
j_gene: TRBJ1-4
CDR3aa: CASSEEGAINEKLFF

v_gene: TRBV7-2
j_gene: TRBJ2-7
CDR3aa: CASSLAPGPTYEQYF

v_gene: TRBV30
j_gene: TRBJ1-3
CDR3aa: CAWSVAGGVPGNTIYF

v_gene: TRBV12-3/TRBV12-4
j_gene: TRBJ2-3
CDR3aa: CSSTRTSVQDTQYF

v_gene: TRBV10-3
j_gene: TRBJ2-5
CDR3aa: CATGQRETQYF

v_gene: TRBV4-1
j_gene: TRBJ1-5
CDR3aa: CASSQDSGSNQPQHF

v_gene: TRBV20-1
j_gene: TRBJ2-1
CDR3aa: CSAPDYRADNEQFF

v_gene: TRBV7-2
j_gene: TRBJ2-1
CDR3aa: CASRPTSLSYNEQFF

v_gene: TRBV10-3
j_gene: TRBJ1-5
CDR3aa: CAIQEFSNQPQHF

v_gene: TRBV9
j_gene: TRBJ2-7
CDR3aa: CASSAPTGRQYF

v_gene: TRBV25-1
j_gene: TRBJ2-5
CDR3aa: CASSEYRGTLIQETQYF

v_gene: TRBV6-5
j_gene: TRBJ1-2
CDR3aa: CASGLANYGYTF